Below, one TCR beta chain is given with its context. V trimming: 4 bases; J trimming: 0 bases; junction bases outside the gene matches: 8. CDR1 SGHTA and CDR2 FQGNSA come from the germline V gene. The CDR3 is made up of 16 amino acids. Method: immunoSEQ multiplex PCR; TCRdb's copy keeps in-frame clones and lacks some. The sample records under 70,000 clones, almost 95% being singletons. The sample originates from a study of technical replicates of blood from a handful of donors. The sample comprised T cells isolated from PBMCs. The chain carries TRBV7-2 and TRBJ1-1, with TRBD1 matching over 7 bases. This clonotype was obtained from a human donor in good health. The CDR3 DNA reads as TGTGCCAGCAGCTCGCCGCCTACAGGGGTGAACACTGAAGCTTTCTTT. This translates into CASSSPPTGVNTEAFF.